This T cell receptor beta chain originates from a study of blood T cells in healthy people across ages. Whole-study results and caveats: Total diversity from one million sequenced T cells was likely underestimated. Among T cells, TCR beta diversity per million cells dropped roughly linearly as age rose.

Combining a sample-barcoded 5' primer with a J-beta primer mix, a second PCR ran for roughly 7 to 12 cycles. TCRdb independently ran MiXCR on the 5' RACE reads; one entry per CDR3 protein. The profile shows hundreds of thousands of distinct CDR3 sequences, more than 25% of them singletons. Germline assignment: CDR1 SEHNR and CDR2 FQNEAQ (reference sequence). V lost 3 bases and J lost 1; bases outside the gene matches: 5. The CDR3 is 15 residues long. Peripheral blood was drawn, approximately 9.7 milliliters per donor. This clonotype came up a few times. Its antigen is as yet unknown. The chain employs TRBV7-9 and TRBJ1-2, with 7 bases matching TRBD1. The sample taken for sequencing was blood. This clonotype was sampled from a woman aged 80 or over in good health. The CDR3 region is CASSFGTAVNYGYTF. The CDR3 region has the DNA TGTGCCAGCAGCTTCGGGACAGCCGTTAACTATGGCTACACCTTC.